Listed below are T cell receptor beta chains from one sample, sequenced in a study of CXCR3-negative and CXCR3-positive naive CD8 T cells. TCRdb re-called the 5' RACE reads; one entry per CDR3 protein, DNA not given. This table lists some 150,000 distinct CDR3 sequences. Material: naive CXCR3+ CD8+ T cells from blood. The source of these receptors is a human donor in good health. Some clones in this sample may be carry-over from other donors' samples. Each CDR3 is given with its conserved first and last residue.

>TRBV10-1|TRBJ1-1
CASSGSLDSYAFF
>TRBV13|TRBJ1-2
CASSLNGGEDGYTF
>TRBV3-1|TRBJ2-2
CASSQEKRPTGELFF
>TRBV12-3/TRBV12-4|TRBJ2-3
CASSSLAGEADTQYF
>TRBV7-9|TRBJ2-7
CASSSSSDWREVPYEQYF
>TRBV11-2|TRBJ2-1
CASSLGGPNEQFF
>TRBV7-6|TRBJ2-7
CASSTAGTAIFYEQYF
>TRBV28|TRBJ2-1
CASSLSVDEQFF
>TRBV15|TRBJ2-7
CATSNDRRLSHEQYF
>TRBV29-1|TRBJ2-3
CSVTRLADTDTQYF
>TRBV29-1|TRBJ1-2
CSTDGNYGYTF
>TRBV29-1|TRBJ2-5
CSVLFSGDGTQEETQYF
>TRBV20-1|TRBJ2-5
CSATDQGVETQYF
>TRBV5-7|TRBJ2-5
CASSSDGTPGETQYF
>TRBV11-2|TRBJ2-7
CASSLAGWPGSYEQYF
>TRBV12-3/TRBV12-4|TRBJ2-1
CASSPLAPKYNEQFF
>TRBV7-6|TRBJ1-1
CASSLGPVGASITEAFF
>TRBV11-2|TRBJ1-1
CASTFNTGKTEAFF
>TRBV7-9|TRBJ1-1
CASSARPTEAFF
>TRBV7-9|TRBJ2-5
CASIAEEETQYF
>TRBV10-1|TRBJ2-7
CASSDGRKQYF
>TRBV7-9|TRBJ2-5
CASSLPQETQYF
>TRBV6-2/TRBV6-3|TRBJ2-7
CASSYRGRFREQYF
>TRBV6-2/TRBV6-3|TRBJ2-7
CASTLLAASYEQYF
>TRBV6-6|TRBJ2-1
CASSYRGEGGHEQFF
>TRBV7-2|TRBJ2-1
CASSPNPVVPSYNEQFF
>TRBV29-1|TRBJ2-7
CSVELRDRATYEQYF
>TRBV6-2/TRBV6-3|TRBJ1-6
CASTPLEAATPLHF
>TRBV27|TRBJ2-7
CASSVRFSYEQYF
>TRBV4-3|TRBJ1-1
CASSSDRIQGLTEAFF
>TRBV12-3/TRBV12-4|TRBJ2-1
CASSPAGTPEEQFF
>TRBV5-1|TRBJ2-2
CASRGTGNTGELFF
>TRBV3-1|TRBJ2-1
CASSHGDPYNEQFF
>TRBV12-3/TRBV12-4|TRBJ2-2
CASSLPANTGELFF
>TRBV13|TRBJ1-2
CASSSPADRTNYGYTF
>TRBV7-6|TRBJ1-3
CASSSLGGNTIYF
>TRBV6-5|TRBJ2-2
CASSYSAGHLNTGELFF
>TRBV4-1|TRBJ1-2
CASSQEPRPNYGYTF
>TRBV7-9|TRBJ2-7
CASSLALGEGEQYF
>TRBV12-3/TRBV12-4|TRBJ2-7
CASSPPDSYEQYF
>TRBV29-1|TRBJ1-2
CSVDPPGWDGYTF
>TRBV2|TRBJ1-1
CAREERTGAWAEAFF
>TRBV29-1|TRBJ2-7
CSVETPQGYEQYF
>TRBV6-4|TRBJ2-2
CASSGGDRDTGELFF
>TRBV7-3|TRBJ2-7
CASSLTPGPPYEQCF
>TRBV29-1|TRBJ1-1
CSVEEIGGYGSNTEAFF
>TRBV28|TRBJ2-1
CASSNDRGLDVGEQFF
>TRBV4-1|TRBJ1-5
CASSRGQYSNQPQHF
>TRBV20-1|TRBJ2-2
CSASNREGARLAGELFF
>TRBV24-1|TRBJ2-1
CATSDLRQGHNEQFF
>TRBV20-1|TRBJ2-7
CSARETGTSVSYEQYF
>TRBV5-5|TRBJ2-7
CASSPVLGDDYEQYF
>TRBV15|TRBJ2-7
CATSNEPGLVYEQYF
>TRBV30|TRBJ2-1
CAWSEWPDDSYNEQFF
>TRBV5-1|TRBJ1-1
CASSYGGGTEAFF
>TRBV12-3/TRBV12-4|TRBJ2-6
CASSPRSSGANVLTF